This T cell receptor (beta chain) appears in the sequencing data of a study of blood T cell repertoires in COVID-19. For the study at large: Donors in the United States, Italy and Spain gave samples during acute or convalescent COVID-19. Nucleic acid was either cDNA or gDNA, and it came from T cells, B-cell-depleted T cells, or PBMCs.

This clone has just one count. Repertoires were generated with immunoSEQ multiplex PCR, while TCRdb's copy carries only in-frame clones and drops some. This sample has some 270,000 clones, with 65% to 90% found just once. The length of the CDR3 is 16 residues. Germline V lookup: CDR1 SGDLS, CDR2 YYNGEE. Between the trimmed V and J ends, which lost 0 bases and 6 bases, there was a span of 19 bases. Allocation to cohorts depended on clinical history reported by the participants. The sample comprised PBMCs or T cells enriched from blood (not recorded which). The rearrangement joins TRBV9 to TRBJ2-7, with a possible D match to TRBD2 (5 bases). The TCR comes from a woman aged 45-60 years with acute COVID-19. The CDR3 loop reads CASSVGSTLALSEQYF. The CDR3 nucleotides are TGTGCCAGCAGCGTAGGTTCGACTCTAGCTCTAAGCGAGCAGTACTTC.